These 21 T cell receptor beta chains came from one sample sequenced in a study of T cell responses to AZD1222 COVID-19 vaccine. Sequencing used immunoSEQ multiplex PCR; TCRdb keeps in-frame clones, though not all of them. The table records 100,000 or so clones, about 86% of them present only once. The specimen comprised peripheral blood, sampled on day 0 of AZD1222 vaccination. These receptors were obtained from an adult in good health.

The gene calls are TRBV28 and TRBJ2-1, with 9 nucleotides matching TRBD1. V trimming: 8 bases; J trimming: 1 base; junction bases outside the gene matches: 9. Germline-derived CDR1 and CDR2 are MDHEN and SYDVKM. The CDR3 consists of 16 residues. CDR3 sequence: CASLRAGTGSYNEQFF. The CDR3 nucleotides read TGTGCCAGCCTAAGGGCGGGGACAGGGTCCTACAATGAGCAGTTCTTC.

V usage is TRBV5-4 and J usage is TRBJ2-7; TRBD2 might be the D (6 bases). Germline V lookup: CDR1 SGHNT, CDR2 YYREEE (reference sequence). This CDR3 comprises 14 residues. V lost 0 bases and J lost 6, with 13 bases in between. The DNA for the CDR3 is TGTGCCAGCAGCTTGGAACTAGCTGTGGCCGAGCAGTACTTC. Translation gives CASSLELAVAEQYF. Variable domain in full (rest from reference TRBV5-4 and TRBJ2-7): ETGVTQSPTHLIKTRGQQVTLRCSSQSGHNTVSWYQQALGQGPQFIFQYYREEENGRGNFPPRFSGLQFPNYSSELNVNALELDDSALYLCASSLELAVAEQYFGPGTRLTVT.

V usage is TRBV6-5 and J usage is TRBJ1-3; D gene ambiguous. This CDR3 spans 14 amino acids. Germline CDR1 is MNHEY and CDR2 is SVGAGI. Deletions cut 6 bases from V and 0 bases from J, with 9 bases between. The CDR3 DNA reads as TGTGCCAGCAGGGACTTCCTCTCTGGAAACACCATATATTTT. Protein: CASRDFLSGNTIYF.

The chain carries TRBV7-2 and TRBJ2-3; D is perhaps TRBD1 or TRBD2 (6 bases each). CDR1 is SGHTA and CDR2 is FQGNSA in the germline V gene. Deletions cut 5 bases from V and 5 bases from J, with 17 bases between. The CDR3 covers 15 residues. The CDR3 sequence: CASSPGGSLRDTQYF. CDR3 DNA: TGTGCCAGCAGCCCCGGGGGCTCCCTGAGAGATACGCAGTATTTT. Combining the CDR3 with reference TRBV7-2 and TRBJ2-3 gives the whole variable domain GAGVSQSPSNKVTEKGKDVELRCDPISGHTALYWYRQSLGQGLEFLIYFQGNSAPDKSGLPSDRFSAERTGGSVSTLTIQRTQQEDSAVYLCASSPGGSLRDTQYFGPGTRLTVL.

The genes are TRBV29-1 and TRBJ2-7, with D hard to call. This CDR3 region has 11 residues. Germline CDR1 reads SQVTM; CDR2 reads ANQGSEA. The V and J ends lost 2 bases and 2 bases respectively, with 4 bases between them. The CDR3 sequence: CSVEITYEQYF. CDR3 DNA: TGCAGCGTTGAAATCACCTACGAGCAGTACTTC.

The chain recombines TRBV24-1 with TRBJ2-2; unclear D gene. This CDR3 has 13 amino acids. In germline, CDR1 is KGHDR, CDR2 SFDVKD. V was cut by 5 bases and J by 1 base, with 4 bases left in between. The CDR3 DNA sequence: TGTGCCACCAGTGTGTGGAACACCGGGGAGCTGTTTTTT. The encoded protein is CATSVWNTGELFF.

The chain employs TRBV2 and TRBJ2-7, with TRBD2 matching over 14 bases. Germline trimming cut 5 bases from V and 7 bases from J; bases unmatched to any gene: 4. This CDR3 has 14 residues. Germline V CDR1 and CDR2: SNHLY, FYNNEI. The CDR3 coding sequence is TGTGCCAGCAGTCCGGGACTAGCGGGAGTTGAGCAGTACTTC. It specifies CASSPGLAGVEQYF.

The chain recombines TRBV2 with TRBJ2-1; perhaps D is TRBD1 or TRBD2 (5 bases each). This CDR3 contains 15 residues. CDR1 SNHLY and CDR2 FYNNEI come from the germline V gene. The germline V and J ends were trimmed by 6 bases and 3 bases, with 15 bases remaining between them. CDR3 loop: CASRLGTFSYNEQFF. The DNA of the CDR3 is TGTGCCAGCAGACTCGGGACGTTTAGCTACAATGAGCAGTTCTTC.

The chain joins TRBV28 to TRBJ1-4; D is ambiguous. Between the trimmed V and J ends, which lost 2 bases and 0 bases, there was a span of 7 bases. The CDR3 spans 15 residues. The V gene's germline CDR1 is MDHEN and CDR2 SYDVKM. CDR3: CASSLPGATNEKLFF. DNA for the CDR3: TGTGCCAGCAGTTTACCCGGTGCAACTAATGAAAAACTGTTTTTT. The full variable domain, completed using reference TRBV28 and TRBJ1-4, is DVKVTQSSRYLVKRTGEKVFLECVQDMDHENMFWYRQDPGLGLRLIYFSYDVKMKEKGDIPEGYSVSREKKERFSLILESASTNQTSMYLCASSLPGATNEKLFFGSGTQLSVL.

The gene calls are TRBV3-1 (or the pseudogene TRBV3-2) and TRBJ1-5; tentatively, D is TRBD1 (5 bases). The germline V and J ends were trimmed by 4 bases and 7 bases, with 23 bases remaining between them. Germline assignment: CDR1 LGHDT and CDR2 YNNKEL (reference sequence). The CDR3 loop spans 17 amino acids. CDR3 amino acids: CASSPHKNGGGWQPQHF. Written as DNA, the CDR3 is TGTGCCAGCAGCCCCCATAAGAACGGGGGAGGATGGCAGCCCCAGCATTTT.

The chain has TRBV6-2 or TRBV6-3 and TRBJ2-1; TRBD2 agrees at 7 bases. In germline, CDR1 is MNHEY, CDR2 SVGEGT. The CDR3 spans 16 residues. Trimming at V came to 4 bases and at J to 4 bases, leaving 10 bases not matched to a gene. CDR3 in DNA: TGTGCCAGCAGTTCTAGTAGGGGAGGGGAATACAATGAGCAGTTCTTC. It translates to CASSSSRGGEYNEQFF.

The gene calls are TRBV6-5 and TRBJ2-4; no clear D. CDR3 size: 11 residues. Germline loops: CDR1 MNHEY, CDR2 SVGAGI. The V end was cut by 7 bases, the J end by 2 bases, with 3 bases between. The CDR3 sequence: CASTSKNIQYF. The CDR3 nucleotides are TGTGCCAGCACGTCCAAAAACATTCAGTACTTC.

The CDR3 sequence is CASSPDRTTNEKLFF. The CDR3 DNA reads TGTGCCAGCAGTCCGGACAGGACAACTAATGAAAAACTGTTTTTT. The chain recombines TRBV6-2 or TRBV6-3 with TRBJ1-4; 7 bases line up with TRBD1. The CDR3 is 15 amino acids. Germline V gene sequence: CDR1 MNHEY, CDR2 SVGEGT. The V segment lost 5 bases and the J segment 0 bases; nucleotides outside the gene matches: 3.

The CDR3 nucleotides read TGTGCCAGCAGCGGGGACGGTCTCTCTGGAAACACCATATATTTT. Residues: CASSGDGLSGNTIYF. The V gene is TRBV9, the J gene TRBJ1-3; a weak D match, TRBD1 (5 bases). Germline CDR1 and CDR2: SGDLS and YYNGEE. This CDR3 spans 15 amino acids. V lost 3 bases to trimming and J lost 0 bases, with 10 bases between them.

The V gene is TRBV6-2 or TRBV6-3, the J gene TRBJ2-1, with TRBD2 as a possible D gene (6 bases). The CDR3 length is 15 residues. V shed 5 bases and J shed 9 bases, with 20 bases lying between them. Germline V CDR1 and CDR2: MNHEY, SVGEGT. CDR3 DNA sequence: TGTGCCAGCAGTCGTTCGGACGGGGGTACCGGTGAGCAGTTCTTC. Translation gives CASSRSDGGTGEQFF.

This clone was picked up one time. CDR3 in amino acids: CATSRDKSGPNQPQHF. CDR3 DNA sequence: TGTGCCACCAGCAGAGATAAATCGGGGCCCAATCAGCCCCAGCATTTT. V usage is TRBV15 and J usage is TRBJ1-5, with a weak D call TRBD1 (5 bases). With 0 bases removed from V and 3 bases from J, the gap between germline ends came to 12 bases. Germline CDR1 is LNHNV and CDR2 is YYDKDF (reference sequence). CDR3 length: 16 residues.

The chain recombines TRBV19 with TRBJ1-5; TRBD1 aligns across 9 bases. V dropped 7 bases and J dropped 5; count of bases not matched to a gene: 6. Germline V gene lookup returns CDR1 LNHDA and CDR2 SQIVND (reference sequence). This CDR3 spans 14 amino acids. The CDR3, as DNA: TGTGCCAGTACCCCGGGACAGGGCGATCAGCCCCAGCATTTT. Protein product: CASTPGQGDQPQHF.

The chain recombines TRBV5-1 with TRBJ2-7; D perhaps matches TRBD1 (5 bases). CDR3 length: 14 amino acids. Germline assignment: CDR1 SGHRS and CDR2 YFSETQ. Trimming left V 4 bases short and J 2 bases short, with 13 bases between. The CDR3 DNA is TGCGCCAGCAGCCCCCAGGGCCTTGCCTACGAGCAGTACTTC. It translates to CASSPQGLAYEQYF.

The gene calls are TRBV2 and TRBJ1-2, with D unresolved. There are 10 residues in the CDR3. The V gene's germline CDR1 is SNHLY and CDR2 FYNNEI. V lost 6 bases and J lost 13, with 12 bases in between. The CDR3 is CASSLQGSTF. DNA of the CDR3: TGTGCCAGCAGCCTCCAAGGTTCCACCTTC.

V and J are TRBV10-3 and TRBJ1-1; D ambiguous. Trimming stripped 4 bases from V and 0 bases from J, with 3 bases between. Germline V CDR1 and CDR2: ENHRY, SYGVKD. The CDR3 covers 12 residues. The CDR3: CAISGMNTEAFF. The CDR3 region has the DNA TGTGCCATCAGTGGCATGAACACTGAAGCTTTCTTT.

The chain links TRBV12-3 or TRBV12-4 to TRBJ2-7; tentatively, D is TRBD1 (6 bases). With 7 bases removed from V and 3 bases from J, the gap between germline ends came to 13 bases. This CDR3 contains 13 residues. The CDR3 here is CASTGTPLYEQYF. The CDR3 bases are TGTGCCAGCACCGGGACACCACTCTACGAGCAGTACTTC.